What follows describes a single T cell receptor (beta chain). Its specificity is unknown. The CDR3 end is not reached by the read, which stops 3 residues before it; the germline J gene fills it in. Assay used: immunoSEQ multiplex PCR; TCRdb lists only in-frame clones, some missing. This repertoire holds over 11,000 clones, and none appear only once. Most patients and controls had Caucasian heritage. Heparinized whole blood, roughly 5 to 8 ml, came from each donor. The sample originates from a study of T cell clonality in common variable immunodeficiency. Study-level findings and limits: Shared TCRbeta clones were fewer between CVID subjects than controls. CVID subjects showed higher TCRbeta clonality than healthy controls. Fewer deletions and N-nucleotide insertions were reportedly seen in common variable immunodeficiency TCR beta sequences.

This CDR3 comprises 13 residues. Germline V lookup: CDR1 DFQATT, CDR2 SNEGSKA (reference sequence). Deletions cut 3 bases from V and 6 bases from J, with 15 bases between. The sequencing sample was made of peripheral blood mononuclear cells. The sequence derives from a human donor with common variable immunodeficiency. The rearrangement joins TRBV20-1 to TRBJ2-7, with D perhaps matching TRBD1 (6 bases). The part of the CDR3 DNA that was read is TGCAGTGCTAGTCCAAACAGGGTGAGCGAG. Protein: CSASPNRVSE. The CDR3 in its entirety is CSASPNRVSEQYF.